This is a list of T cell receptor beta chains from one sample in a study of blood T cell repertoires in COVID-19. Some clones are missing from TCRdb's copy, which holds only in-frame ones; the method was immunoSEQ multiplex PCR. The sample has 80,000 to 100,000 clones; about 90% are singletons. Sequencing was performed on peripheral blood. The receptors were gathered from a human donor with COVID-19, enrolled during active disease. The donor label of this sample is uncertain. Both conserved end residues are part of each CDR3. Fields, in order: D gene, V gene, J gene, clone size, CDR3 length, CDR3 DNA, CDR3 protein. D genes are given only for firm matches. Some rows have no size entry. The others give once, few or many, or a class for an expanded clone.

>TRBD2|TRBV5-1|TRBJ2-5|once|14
TGCGCCAGCAGCCCGAGCGGGGTACAAGAGACCCAGTACTTC
CASSPSGVQETQYF
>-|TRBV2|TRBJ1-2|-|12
TGTGCCAGCAGTGAAAGAGGCCGGGGCTACACCTTC
CASSERGRGYTF
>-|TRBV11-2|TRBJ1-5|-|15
TGTGCCAGCAGCCCCACCGGGGGAAGCAATCAGCCCCAGCATTTT
CASSPTGGSNQPQHF
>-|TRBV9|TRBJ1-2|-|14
TGTGCCAGCAGCGTAGATGGGGGGGAATATGGCTACACCTTC
CASSVDGGEYGYTF
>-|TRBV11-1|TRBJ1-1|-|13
TGTGCCAGCAGCTTACAGGCGAACACTGAAGCTTTCTTT
CASSLQANTEAFF
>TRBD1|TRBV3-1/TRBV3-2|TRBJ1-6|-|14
TGTGCCAGCACCCACGGGACAGATAATTCACCCCTCCACTTT
CASTHGTDNSPLHF
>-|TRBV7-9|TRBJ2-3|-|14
TGTGCCAGCAGCTTAACGCGGGGTGGTGATACGCAGTATTTT
CASSLTRGGDTQYF
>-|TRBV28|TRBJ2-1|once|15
TGTGCCAGCAACCTTTTCCAGGGCACCTACAATGAGCAGTTCTTC
CASNLFQGTYNEQFF
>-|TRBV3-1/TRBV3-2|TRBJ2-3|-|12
TGTGCCAGCAGCCAAGGAGTAAAGCCGCAGTATTTT
CASSQGVKPQYF
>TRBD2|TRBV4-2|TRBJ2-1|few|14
TGTGCCAGCAGCCCTCTAGCGGGGGACAATGAGCAGTTCTTC
CASSPLAGDNEQFF
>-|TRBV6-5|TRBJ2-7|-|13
TGTGCCAGCGGGAGTGGTCGCCAATACGAGCAGTACTTC
CASGSGRQYEQYF
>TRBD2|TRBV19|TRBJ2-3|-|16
TGTGCCAGTAGTACTGGACTAGCGGGGGGCACAGATACGCAGTATTTT
CASSTGLAGGTDTQYF
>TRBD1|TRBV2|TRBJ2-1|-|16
TGTGCCAGCAGTGTACAGGGGGCTAGCTCCTACAATGAGCAGTTCTTC
CASSVQGASSYNEQFF
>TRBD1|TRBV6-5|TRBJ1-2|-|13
TGTGCCAGCAGTAGGACAGGGAAGTTCGGCTACACCTTC
CASSRTGKFGYTF
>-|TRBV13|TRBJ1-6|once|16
TGTGCCAGCAGCTTCGGCGGGACTTTCTATAATTCACCCCTCCACTTT
CASSFGGTFYNSPLHF
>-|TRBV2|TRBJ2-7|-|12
TGTGCCAGCGGACTCGACCCCTACGAGCAGTACTTC
CASGLDPYEQYF
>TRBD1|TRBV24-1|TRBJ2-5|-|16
TGTGCCACCAGTGAACGACAGGGGGCTGTGGGAGAGACCCAGTACTTC
CATSERQGAVGETQYF
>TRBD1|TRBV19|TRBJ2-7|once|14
TGTGCCAGTAGTCTGGGACAGGGGGACTACGAGCAGTACTTC
CASSLGQGDYEQYF
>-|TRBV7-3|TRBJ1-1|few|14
TGTGCCAGCAGCTTAAGCGGGGAAAACACTGAAGCTTTCTTT
CASSLSGENTEAFF
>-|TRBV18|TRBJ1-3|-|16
TGTGCCAGCTCAACCTATGCGGGGCACTCTGGAAACACCATATATTTT
CASSTYAGHSGNTIYF
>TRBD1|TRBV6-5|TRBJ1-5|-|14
TGTGCCAGCAGCCGTACAGGGGGGGATCAGCCCCAGCATTTT
CASSRTGGDQPQHF
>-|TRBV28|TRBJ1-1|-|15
TGTGCCAGCAGTTTTGGAGGGACGATGAACACTGAAGCTTTCTTT
CASSFGGTMNTEAFF
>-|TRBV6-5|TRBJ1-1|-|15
TGTGCCAGCAGTTACAATGCAGTGGAGGGCACTGAAGCTTTCTTT
CASSYNAVEGTEAFF
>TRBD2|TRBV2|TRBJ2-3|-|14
TGTGCCAGCAGTGCCGGGACTAGCGGGGGGGCCAGGTATTTT
CASSAGTSGGARYF
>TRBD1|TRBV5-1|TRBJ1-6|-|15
TGCGCCAGCAGCTTGGTACAGGGGATCAATTCACCCCTCCACTTT
CASSLVQGINSPLHF
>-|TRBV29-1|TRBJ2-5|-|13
TGCAGCGTGGAACAGGGTGATCGGGAGACCCAGTACTTC
CSVEQGDRETQYF
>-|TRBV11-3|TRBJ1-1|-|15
TGTGCCAGCAGCCGCACCCGGGGGAGGGAGGGAGTAGCTTTCTTT
CASSRTRGREGVAFF
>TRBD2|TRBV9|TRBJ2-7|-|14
TGTGCCAGCAGCCCTAGCGGAGATCTCTACGAGCAGTACTTC
CASSPSGDLYEQYF
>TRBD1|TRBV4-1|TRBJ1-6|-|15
TGCGCCAGCAGCCAGCAAACAGGGGATAATTCACCCCTCCACTTT
CASSQQTGDNSPLHF
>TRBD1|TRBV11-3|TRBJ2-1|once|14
TGTGCCAGCAGCCGCCGGGACAGGATCAATGAGCAGTTCTTC
CASSRRDRINEQFF
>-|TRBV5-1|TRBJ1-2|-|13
TGCGCCAGCAGCTCAGGGCCCTCGTCGGGCTACACCTTC
CASSSGPSSGYTF
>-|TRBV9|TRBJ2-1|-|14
TGTGCCAGCAGCACCGGGACAATCTACAATGAGCAGTTCTTC
CASSTGTIYNEQFF
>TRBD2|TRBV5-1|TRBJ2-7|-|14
TGCGCCAGCAGCGGCGGGACTAGCCGAGGCGAGCAGTACTTC
CASSGGTSRGEQYF
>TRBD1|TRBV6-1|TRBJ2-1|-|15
TGTGCCAGCAGTGAGGACAGGAGCTCCTACAATGAGCAGTTCTTC
CASSEDRSSYNEQFF
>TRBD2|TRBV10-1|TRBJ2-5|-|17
TGCGCCAGCAGTGAGTCGATGGCTAGCGGGGGGCAAGAGACCCAGTACTTC
CASSESMASGGQETQYF
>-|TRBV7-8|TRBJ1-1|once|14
TGTGCCAGCAGCCCTAGGGAGAGGGACACTGAAGCTTTCTTT
CASSPRERDTEAFF
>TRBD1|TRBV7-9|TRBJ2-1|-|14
TGTGCCAGCAGCCCCAGACAGGGGGCCAATGAGCAGTTCTTC
CASSPRQGANEQFF
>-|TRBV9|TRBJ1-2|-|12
TGTGCCAGCAGCGTAGGGGGCTATGGCTACACTTTC
CASSVGGYGYTF
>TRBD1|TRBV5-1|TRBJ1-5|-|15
TGCGCCAGCAGCAGGACAGGGGGGAGCAATCAGCCCCAGCATTTT
CASSRTGGSNQPQHF
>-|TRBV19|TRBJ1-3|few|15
TGTGCCAGTAAGAGGTCACCCTACTCTGGAAACACCATATATTTT
CASKRSPYSGNTIYF
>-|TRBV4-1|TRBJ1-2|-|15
TGCGCCAGCAGCCAAGGGCCGGGAGCTAACTATGGCTACACCTTC
CASSQGPGANYGYTF
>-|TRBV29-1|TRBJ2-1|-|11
TGCAGCGCCGGGCGGGGCAATGAGCAGTTCTTC
CSAGRGNEQFF
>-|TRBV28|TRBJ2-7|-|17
TGTGCCAGCAGTTTTAACCGGGACACTAATCAAGCCTACGAGCAGTACTTC
CASSFNRDTNQAYEQYF
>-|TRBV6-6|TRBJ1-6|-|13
TGTGCCAGCAGTAATTCTTATAATTCACCCCTCCACTTT
CASSNSYNSPLHF
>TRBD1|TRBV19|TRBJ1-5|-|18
TGTGGGAGGATTTTCGGAGACAGGGTTTTTTTGGGCAATCAGCCCCAGCATTTT
CGRIFGDRVFLGNQPQHF
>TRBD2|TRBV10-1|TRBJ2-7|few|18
TGCGCCAGCATGGCCTTCAGCGGGAGTCCCCAACCCTATTGCGAGCAGTACTTC
CASMAFSGSPQPYCEQYF
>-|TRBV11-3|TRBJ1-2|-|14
TGTGCCAGCAGCTCCCCCGCGCTTAACTATGGCTACACCTTC
CASSSPALNYGYTF
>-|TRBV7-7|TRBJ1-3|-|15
TGTGCCAGCAGCTTAGGCGCAGGGAAGGGAAACACCATATATTTT
CASSLGAGKGNTIYF
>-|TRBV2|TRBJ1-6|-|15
TGTGCCAGCAGTGGCGAGACAGTTTATAATTCACCCCTCCACTTT
CASSGETVYNSPLHF
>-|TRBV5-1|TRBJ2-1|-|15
TGCGCCAGCAGCTTGGAACAGGGTTCCTACAATGAGCAGTTCTTC
CASSLEQGSYNEQFF
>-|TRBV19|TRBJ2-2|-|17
TGTGCCAGTAGTCCGGGACACAGAACGTTCGACACCGGGGAGCTGTTTTTT
CASSPGHRTFDTGELFF
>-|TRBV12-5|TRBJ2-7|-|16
TGTGCTAGTTATAATATTAATAGGGGGGGATACTACGAGCAGTACTTC
CASYNINRGGYYEQYF